The clone carrying this T cell receptor beta chain was seen just once. Its antigen remains unidentified. 60 Vbeta and 13 Jbeta primers were used in PCR. Profiled with immunoSEQ multiplex PCR; TCRdb holds only in-frame clones, not every one. This table has tens of thousands of clones, roughly 84% appearing once. The data were obtained in a study of cytomegalovirus exposure and HLA in healthy donors. Whole-study findings and limits: Most TCR beta V segments were productive about 90% or about 30% of the time in an earlier analysis. Cytomegalovirus status, reportedly, was diagnosed with high specificity and sensitivity by the classifier. Listed as cytomegalovirus-associated were 150 or so TCR beta chains.

This CDR3 contains 13 residues. In germline, CDR1 is WNHNN, CDR2 SYGVQD (reference sequence). V was pared by 4 bases and J by 4 bases, with 10 bases between. The origin of this receptor is a man between 18 and 29 years old in good health and CMV-seronegative. The specimen sequenced was PBMCs. The genes are TRBV10-1 and TRBJ2-5, with unresolved D. The CDR3 bases are TGCGCCAGCAGTGGGCCGAACCGAGAGACCCAGTACTTC. This encodes CASSGPNRETQYF.